This paragraph covers one TCR beta chain sequence. With 1 base removed from V and 3 bases from J, the gap between germline ends came to 10 bases. Germline loops: CDR1 LNHDA, CDR2 SQIVND (reference sequence). This CDR3 comprises 14 residues. The entry originates in a study of shared clonotypes between healthy human individuals. Naive CD8 cells lacked CD45RO, underwent positive selection for CCR7 and left out terminally differentiated effector memory CD45RA+ cells. Sequenced by immunoSEQ multiplex PCR; TCRdb stores in-frame clones only, minus some. The sample carries 550,000 to 750,000 clones, approximately 90% recorded once.

The sequence derives from a young man in good health. The chain couples TRBV19 to TRBJ2-7, with D possibly matching TRBD2 (6 bases). The specimen was naive CD8+ T cells sorted from blood. The CDR3 coding sequence is TGTGCCAGTAGTATAGCTCAGGGACTCTACGAGCAGTACTTC. This codes for CASSIAQGLYEQYF.